A single sample is the source of the 18 T cell receptor beta chains below, sequenced in a study of T cell changes during pregnancy in multiple sclerosis. The repertoire was sequenced with immunoSEQ multiplex PCR; TCRdb's copy has only in-frame clones and lacks some. This sample yields 90,000 to 100,000 clones, of which around 90% are seen a single time; more than 2% belongs to the top ten. The starting material was peripheral blood, obtained after pregnancy. These receptors originate from a female donor in good health, enrolled as a control in a pregnancy study.

The J gene is TRBJ2-5, the V gene TRBV6-1; the match to TRBD1 covers 9 bases. With V trimmed by 4 bases and J by 3 bases, 6 bases remained unmatched. The germline V gene has CDR1 MNHNS and CDR2 SASEGT. The CDR3 has 15 residues. The CDR3 spells CASSALTGGKETQYF. As DNA, the CDR3 is TGTGCCAGCAGTGCCTTGACAGGGGGAAAAGAGACCCAGTACTTC.

V and J are TRBV19 and TRBJ2-3; 7 bases fit TRBD1. Germline values: CDR1 LNHDA, CDR2 SQIVND (reference sequence). The V and J ends lost 4 bases and 4 bases, in that order; junction bases with no gene match: 5. This CDR3 is 14 amino acids long. CDR3 DNA sequence: TGTGCCAGTAGTAGAGGGGGCCTTGCAGATACGCAGTATTTT. This codes for CASSRGGLADTQYF.

The chain recombines TRBV7-2 with TRBJ2-2; the D gene is possibly TRBD2 (6 bases). With 1 base removed from V and 7 bases from J, the gap between germline ends came to 16 bases. The V gene's germline CDR1 is SGHTA and CDR2 FQGNSA. The CDR3 is 16 amino acids. CDR3 bases: TGTGCCAGCAGCTTAGATGGCGGGCAGGGAGGCGGGGAGCTGTTTTTT. Translation gives CASSLDGGQGGGELFF.

The V call is TRBV25-1, the J call TRBJ1-6; 7 bases line up with TRBD1. V gave up 6 bases and J gave up 9 bases; unmatched junction bases: 2. From germline, CDR1 is MGHDK and CDR2 SYGVNS. This CDR3 region has 12 residues. The CDR3 nucleotides are TGTGCCAGCAGGGACAGGCTTTCACCCCTCCACTTT. Protein: CASRDRLSPLHF.

V usage is TRBV18 and J usage is TRBJ1-2, with TRBD1 matching 8 bases. Germline CDR1 reads KGHSH; CDR2 reads LQKENI. The CDR3 sequence is 18 residues long. V shed 6 bases and J 7 bases; nucleotides not matched to a gene: 22. The CDR3 DNA follows: TGTGCCAGCTCCCCGGCCCCAATGACAGGGGAGGCTCCTGGTGGCTACACCTTC. Translating it yields CASSPAPMTGEAPGGYTF.

V gene TRBV2 combines with J gene TRBJ1-3, with D possibly TRBD1 on 5 matching bases. Trimming took off 5 bases at V and 4 bases at J, with 15 bases between the two ends. The CDR3 runs to 15 residues. Germline lookup yields CDR1 SNHLY and CDR2 FYNNEI. The CDR3 DNA is TGTGCCAGCAGTTCCGGACACCTTAACGGAAACACCATATATTTT. Amino acids: CASSSGHLNGNTIYF.

The chain couples TRBV21-1 to TRBJ2-6; the table's D gene call, TRBD1, was not cross checked with the DNA. TRBV21-1 is tagged as a pseudogene. This CDR3 comprises 17 residues. CDR3 DNA: TGTGCCAGCAGCAATAAAGGACAGGGATCTGGGGCCAACGTCCTGACTTTC. This codes for CASSNKGQGSGANVLTF.

The V call is TRBV4-1, the J call TRBJ1-1; no clear D gene. V was cut by 3 bases and J by 0 bases, with 5 bases left in between. Germline CDR1 and CDR2: MGHRA and YSYEKL. CDR3 length: 13 residues. The CDR3 region has the DNA TGCGCCAGCAGCCACTACTTGAACACTGAAGCTTTCTTT. Encoded protein: CASSHYLNTEAFF.

The chain's CDR3 is CASSPTDTGELFF. For the CDR3, the DNA is TGCGCCAGCAGCCCGACAGACACCGGGGAGCTGTTTTTT. The chain links TRBV5-1 to TRBJ2-2; the D gene is possibly TRBD1 (5 bases). This CDR3 comprises 13 residues. The ends were cut back, 4 bases at V and 3 bases at J, with 7 bases in the middle. Germline V gives CDR1 SGHRS, CDR2 YFSETQ.

The chain uses TRBV28 and TRBJ2-7, with D perhaps TRBD2 (5 bases). The V end was cut by 5 bases, the J end by 2 bases, with 10 bases between. Germline-derived CDR1 and CDR2 are MDHEN and SYDVKM. The CDR3 covers 13 residues. The CDR3 bases are TGTGCCAGCAGTCCCCTACTAGCCTACGAGCAGTACTTC. Amino acids: CASSPLLAYEQYF.

This sequence joins TRBV27 and TRBJ2-1; D perhaps matches TRBD2 (5 bases). CDR1 and CDR2 (germline): MNHEY, SMNVEV (reference sequence). This CDR3 has 16 amino acids. V was clipped by 3 bases and J by 9 bases, with 21 bases between them. Written as DNA, the CDR3 is TGTGCCAGCAGTTTGGGGTGGGCGGGTGTTGGTGGTGAGCAGTTCTTC. Its translation is CASSLGWAGVGGEQFF.

This clone was detected only once. V gene TRBV15 combines with J gene TRBJ1-2, with D uncertain. The CDR3 covers 14 residues. The V end lost 0 bases, the J end lost 4 bases, and 9 bases lay between the germline ends. Germline V gene sequence: CDR1 LNHNV, CDR2 YYDKDF (reference sequence). The CDR3 coding sequence is TGTGCCACCAGCAGAGATAGGAGGACCTATGGCTACACCTTC. The encoded protein is CATSRDRRTYGYTF.

The chain carries TRBV7-9 and TRBJ1-1, with no clear D. Germline V gives CDR1 SEHNR, CDR2 FQNEAQ (reference sequence). V was clipped by 3 bases and J by 1 base, with 9 bases between them. This CDR3 comprises 14 residues. CDR3 sequence: CASSFSEANTEAFF. CDR3 sequence (DNA): TGTGCCAGCAGCTTTAGCGAGGCGAACACTGAAGCTTTCTTT.

The rearrangement uses TRBV5-6 and TRBJ2-7; D might be TRBD2 (7 bases). The CDR3 has 16 amino acids. The germline CDR1 and CDR2 sequences are SGHDT and YYEEEE. The ends were cut back, 4 bases at V and 1 base at J, with 18 bases in the middle. The CDR3: CASSRNGGGSSYEQYF. CDR3 DNA: TGTGCCAGCAGCCGTAATGGGGGCGGGAGTTCCTACGAGCAGTACTTC.

This clone is medium-sized. The rearrangement joins TRBV19 to TRBJ2-1, with D possibly being TRBD2 (5 bases). CDR1 is LNHDA, CDR2 SQIVND, per germline (reference sequence). V was clipped by 1 base and J by 2 bases, with 9 bases between them. This CDR3 contains 15 residues. The CDR3 loop reads CASSIGGEPYNEQFF. CDR3 in DNA: TGTGCCAGTAGTATAGGGGGAGAACCCTACAATGAGCAGTTCTTC. Full variable domain (rest looked up from reference TRBV19 and TRBJ2-1): DGGITQSPKYLFRKEGQNVTLSCEQNLNHDAMYWYRQDPGQGLRLIYYSQIVNDFQKGDIAEGYSVSREKKESFPLTVTSAQKNPTAFYLCASSIGGEPYNEQFFGPGTRLTVL.

The chain is built from TRBV5-1 and TRBJ2-7; D unclear. The V end was cut by 0 bases, the J end by 7 bases, with 5 bases between. Germline lookup yields CDR1 SGHRS and CDR2 YFSETQ. The CDR3 extends over 11 amino acids. The CDR3 region is CASSLVQEQYF. CDR3 bases: TGCGCCAGCAGCTTGGTTCAGGAGCAGTACTTC.

The chain couples TRBV6-5 to TRBJ1-1, with 7 bases matching TRBD1. V gave up 5 bases and J gave up 5 bases; unmatched junction bases: 5. Per the germline V gene, CDR1 is MNHEY and CDR2 is SVGAGI. The CDR3 length is 13 residues. The CDR3 DNA reads as TGTGCCAGCAGTACCGACAGGGCAACTGAAGCTTTCTTT. Protein sequence: CASSTDRATEAFF.

The count of this clone is one. The chain uses TRBV5-1 and TRBJ1-2, with D hard to call. Deletions cut 0 bases from V and 7 bases from J, with 16 bases between. CDR3 length: 15 residues. Germline V CDR1 and CDR2: SGHRS, YFSETQ. The CDR3 DNA is TGCGCCAGCAGCTTGGACGAGCAACGAGGTGGTGGCTACACCTTC. Translated, it gives CASSLDEQRGGGYTF.